This T cell receptor beta chain was sequenced during a study of blood T cell repertoires in COVID-19. Across the study: Collection of acute and convalescent COVID-19 samples took place in the United States, Italy and Spain. T cells, B-cell-depleted T cells, or PBMCs supplied cDNA or gDNA.

The germline CDR1 and CDR2 sequences are MNHEY and SVGAGI. The length of the CDR3 is 15 residues. Trimming took 6 bases from V and 8 from J, leaving 22 bases between them. In the authors' workflow: Amplification from reference gene primers served as the basis for estimated nucleated cell counts. Libraries were prepared by immunoSEQ multiplex PCR; TCRdb keeps only in-frame clonotypes and omits some of them. V and J calls and clone size are those listed in that table; D and trimming were worked out from the DNA. This table has 150,000 to 200,000 clones, approximately 87% appearing once. Sequencing was carried out using peripheral blood. The receptor's source is a woman younger than 35 who had recovered from COVID-19. This chain connects TRBV6-5 to TRBJ1-2; the D gene is possibly TRBD1 (6 bases). Here the CDR3 reads CASRTQQGNGWGYTF. DNA of the CDR3: TGTGCCAGCAGGACCCAACAGGGTAATGGTTGGGGCTACACCTTC.